This T cell receptor beta chain was recorded in a study of CD8+CD57+ T cells in acquired aplastic anemia. Study-level background: The mean DNA yield obtained from sorted CD4+ and CD8+ cells came to roughly 3.4 ug. Healthy CD8+ samples averaged about 11.0 million reads.

The CDR3 contains 17 residues. Germline trimming cut 2 bases from V and 3 bases from J; bases unmatched to any gene: 7. Germline CDR1 is LNHNV and CDR2 is YYDKDF (reference sequence). Both TCR beta VDJ combination and CDR3 sequence profiling were carried out. Genomic DNA was the template for this profiling. TCRdb reanalysed the reads using MiXCR and keeps one entry per CDR3 protein. The table records 200,000 to 250,000 distinct CDR3 sequences, 30% to 40% of them present only once. Overall study results and limits: Found in both controls and patients were around 29 CD8+ CDR3 sequences. CD8+ Simpson's diversity in patients was not significantly different from that in controls.

In this sample, this clonotype turned up a few times. What it recognizes is unknown. This clone may be a read error of a much larger clone one base away. The chain recombines TRBV15 with TRBJ2-1; 10 nucleotides align to TRBD1. The sample was sorted CD4+, CD8+, or CD8+CD57+ T cells (not recorded which) from PBMCs. The sequence was obtained from a human donor in good health, serving as a control. The CDR3 spells CATSRFGTGADYNEQFF. CDR3 in DNA: TGTGCCACCAGCAGATTCGGGACAGGGGCCGACTACAATGAGCAGTTCTTC.